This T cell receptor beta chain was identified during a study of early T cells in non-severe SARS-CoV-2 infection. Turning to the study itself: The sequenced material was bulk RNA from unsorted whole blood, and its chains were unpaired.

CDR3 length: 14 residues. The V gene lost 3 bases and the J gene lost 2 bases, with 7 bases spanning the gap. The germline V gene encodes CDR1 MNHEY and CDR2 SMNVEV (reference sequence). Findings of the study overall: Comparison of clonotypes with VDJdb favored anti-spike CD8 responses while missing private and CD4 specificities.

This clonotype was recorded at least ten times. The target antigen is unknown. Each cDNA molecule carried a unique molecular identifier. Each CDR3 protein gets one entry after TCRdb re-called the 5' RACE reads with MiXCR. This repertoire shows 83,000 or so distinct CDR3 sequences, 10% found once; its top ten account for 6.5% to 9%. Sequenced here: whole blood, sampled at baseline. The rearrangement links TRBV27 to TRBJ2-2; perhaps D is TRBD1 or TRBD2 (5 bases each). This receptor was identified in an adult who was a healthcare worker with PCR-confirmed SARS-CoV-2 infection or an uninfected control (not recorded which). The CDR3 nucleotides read TGTGCCAGCAGTTTTGGGGGAAACACCGGGGAGCTGTTTTTT. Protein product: CASSFGGNTGELFF.